One and the same sample provided the 7 T cell receptor beta chains below, sequenced in a study of T cells after posttransplantation cyclophosphamide. Produced via immunoSEQ multiplex PCR; TCRdb's table is partial and in-frame only. The data show 1,300 to 1,500 clones, around 79% seen once. Cyclophosphamide on days +3 and +4 followed busulfan-fludarabine conditioning and a marrow graft. The material was PBMCs, obtained approximately 220 days after allogeneic stem cell transplant with posttransplant cyclophosphamide. The receptors originated from a female patient in her 60s who received an allogeneic stem cell transplant from an unrelated donor, was CMV-positive, and had acute GVHD only. A share of the T cells may be of graft donor origin.

The chain links TRBV6-5 to TRBJ2-5; 9 bases map to TRBD2. In germline, CDR1 is MNHEY, CDR2 SVGAGI. The CDR3 runs to 15 residues. J gave up 9 bases and V 6 bases, and 14 bases lay outside the gene matches. The CDR3: CASSPLAGSGVPQYF. As DNA, the CDR3 is TGTGCCAGCAGCCCACTAGCGGGTAGCGGGGTGCCCCAGTACTTC.

The V gene is TRBV5-4, the J gene TRBJ1-2; maybe TRBD1 (5 bases). Trimming stripped 4 bases from V and 2 bases from J, with 9 bases between. Germline CDR1 SGHNT, CDR2 YYREEE (reference sequence). This CDR3 has 13 amino acids. This chain's CDR3 is CASSGTGNYGYTF. The CDR3 DNA sequence: TGTGCCAGCAGCGGAACAGGAAACTATGGCTACACCTTC.

The chain has TRBV5-1 and TRBJ1-5, with 7 bases that match TRBD1. Germline CDR1 reads SGHRS; CDR2 reads YFSETQ. CDR3 size: 15 residues. With V trimmed by 2 bases and J by 5 bases, 7 bases remained unmatched. CDR3 nucleotides: TGCGCCAGCAGCTTAGGGGACAGTGACGATCAGCCCCAGCATTTT. Encoded protein: CASSLGDSDDQPQHF.

This clone was seen more than once but under ten times. The chain recombines TRBV27 with TRBJ1-1; 7 nucleotides line up with TRBD1. This CDR3 comprises 15 residues. V shed 3 bases and J 1 base; nucleotides not matched to a gene: 5. The V gene's germline CDR1 is MNHEY and CDR2 SMNVEV (reference sequence). CDR3 residues: CASSFGGTANTEAFF. CDR3 DNA: TGTGCCAGCAGTTTTGGAGGGACAGCGAACACTGAAGCTTTCTTT.

This sequence joins TRBV28 and TRBJ2-7, with a weak D call TRBD1 (6 bases). Trimming took 0 bases from V and 2 from J, leaving 8 bases between them. CDR1 is MDHEN, CDR2 SYDVKM, per germline. The CDR3 has 14 amino acids. The CDR3 sequence is CASSLWGAAYEQYF. Written as DNA, the CDR3 is TGTGCCAGCAGTTTATGGGGGGCTGCCTACGAGCAGTACTTC.

The chain is built from TRBV6-5 and TRBJ2-7; tentatively, D is TRBD1 (5 bases). The V gene's germline CDR1 is MNHEY and CDR2 SVGAGI. The CDR3 runs to 14 residues. Trimming shortened V by 8 bases and J by 0 bases, and 14 bases separated the two germline ends. The CDR3 is CASATEFSSYEQYF. CDR3 nucleotide sequence: TGTGCCAGCGCGACAGAATTCAGCTCCTACGAGCAGTACTTC.

CDR3 coding DNA: TGTGCCAGCAGTTCTCCCCGGGACAGGGGACAACTGGGTCGGTTCTTC. It translates to CASSSPRDRGQLGRFF. V usage is TRBV27 and J usage is TRBJ2-1; 10 positions match TRBD1. Unmatched junction bases numbered 18, after V lost 4 bases and J lost 15 bases. This CDR3 contains 16 residues. Germline assignment: CDR1 MNHEY and CDR2 SMNVEV (reference sequence).